This T cell receptor (beta chain) came from a study of T-cell memory formation after mild COVID-19. This clonotype was counted between two and nine times. Constant-segment primers were used for 5'RACE, and the resulting TCR alpha and TCR beta cDNA libraries carried sample barcodes and UMIs. MiXCR, run by TCRdb on the 5' RACE reads, gives a single entry per CDR3 protein. The sample carries roughly 600,000 distinct CDR3 sequences, about a sixth recorded once. J was trimmed by 8 bases and V by 6 bases; bases with no gene match: 20. The V gene's germline CDR1 is MNHEY and CDR2 SVGEGT. The CDR3 has 18 amino acids.

The source material was PBMCs or a T cell subset sorted from them (not recorded which). The genes are TRBV6-2 or TRBV6-3 and TRBJ2-4; TRBD1 matches 9 bases. The TCR comes from an adult woman who had mild COVID-19 (a few samples of this study predate the infection). Cell type and time point are not known. Here the CDR3 reads CASSNVGPLGQGLYIQYF. In DNA form, the CDR3 reads TGTGCCAGCAGCAACGTTGGTCCCCTGGGACAGGGATTGTACATTCAGTACTTC.